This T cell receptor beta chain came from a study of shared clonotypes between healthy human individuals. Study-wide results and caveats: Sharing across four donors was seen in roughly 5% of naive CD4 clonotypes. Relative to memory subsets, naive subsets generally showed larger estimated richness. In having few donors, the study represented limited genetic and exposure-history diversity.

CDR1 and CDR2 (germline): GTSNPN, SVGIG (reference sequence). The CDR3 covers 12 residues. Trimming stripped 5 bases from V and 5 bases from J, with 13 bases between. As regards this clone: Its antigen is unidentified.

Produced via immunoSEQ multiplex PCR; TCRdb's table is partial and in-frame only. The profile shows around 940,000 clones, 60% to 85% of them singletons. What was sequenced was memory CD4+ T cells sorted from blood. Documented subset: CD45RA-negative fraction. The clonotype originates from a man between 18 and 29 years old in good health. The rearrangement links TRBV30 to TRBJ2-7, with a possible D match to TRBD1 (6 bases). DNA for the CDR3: TGTGCCTGGTCTCGTAAGGGGGACGAGCAGTACTTC. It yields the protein CAWSRKGDEQYF.